This is a list of T cell receptor beta chains from one sample in a study of blood T cell repertoires in COVID-19. The repertoire was sequenced with immunoSEQ multiplex PCR; TCRdb's copy has only in-frame clones and lacks some. Of about 140,000 clones listed, roughly 87% are singletons. What was sequenced was peripheral blood. All receptors come from a man in his 70s with acute or convalescent COVID-19. The conserved cysteine and the conserved F or W are not part of the CDR3 here. Fields, in order: J gene, V gene, CDR3 protein.

>TRBJ2-7|TRBV27
ASSSGTGISKAYEQY
>TRBJ2-5|TRBV6-2/TRBV6-3
ASSYSGTQETQY
>TRBJ1-2|TRBV11-2
ASSSYMVGGYT
>TRBJ2-1|TRBV7-7
ASSILGGLDANEQF
>TRBJ2-2|TRBV5-6
ASSLGTSYPTGELF
>TRBJ1-2|TRBV5-8
ASSLQAIYGYT
>TRBJ2-1|TRBV6-5
ASSYSIGDSYEQF
>TRBJ2-3|TRBV6-4
ASSDEGRSTDTQY
>TRBJ1-2|TRBV7-9
ASSPWTETYGYT
>TRBJ1-3|TRBV7-2
ASSSSVGNTIY
>TRBJ1-2|TRBV3-1/TRBV3-2
ASSPNDRPYGYT
>TRBJ2-2|TRBV5-1
ASSLQQGGIGELF
>TRBJ2-1|TRBV11-2
ASSLDRGAYNEQF
>TRBJ2-7|TRBV5-3
ARSPVGGRAYEQY
>TRBJ1-5|TRBV2
ASAGGLHSNQPQH
>TRBJ1-1|TRBV6-5
ASSLNYGTTNTEAF
>TRBJ2-2|TRBV19
ASRGREFIDTGELF
>TRBJ1-3|TRBV28
ASFSWTGGNTIY
>TRBJ1-1|TRBV12-3/TRBV12-4
ASRTPVGSVG
>TRBJ2-2|TRBV14
ASSPTGYTGELF
>TRBJ1-5|TRBV12-3/TRBV12-4
ASRHRGPQH
>TRBJ1-1|TRBV2
ASSVVRGNTEAF
>TRBJ1-3|TRBV28
ASREHRTGINTIY
>TRBJ2-7|TRBV7-7
ASSSGLAYEQY
>TRBJ1-6|TRBV6-5
ATQANNSPLH